One sample yielded the 20 T cell receptor beta chains listed below, sequenced in a study of blood T cell repertoires in COVID-19. Assay: immunoSEQ multiplex PCR; the TCRdb copy retains only in-frame clones and omits some. This sample has roughly 460,000 clones, with roughly 90% found just once. Sequences were obtained from peripheral blood. The receptors were gathered from a young man with COVID-19, enrolled during active disease.

V is TRBV7-2 and J is TRBJ2-1; 8 nucleotides align to TRBD2. V dropped 4 bases and J dropped 8; count of bases not matched to a gene: 10. CDR1 is SGHTA, CDR2 FQGNSA, per germline. This CDR3 is 15 amino acids long. The CDR3 reads CASSSQVSGTHEQFF. The CDR3 DNA is TGTGCCAGCAGCTCCCAGGTTAGCGGGACCCATGAGCAGTTCTTC.

The rearrangement links TRBV5-1 to TRBJ2-5; 8 positions agree with TRBD1. Looked up from germline, CDR1 is SGHRS and CDR2 is YFSETQ. This CDR3 has 14 amino acids. V shed 4 bases, J shed 4 bases, and the junction held 6 bases outside the gene matches. CDR3 sequence reads: CASSARQGRETQYF. CDR3 DNA sequence: TGCGCCAGCAGCGCTCGACAGGGGCGAGAGACCCAGTACTTC.

The genes are TRBV9 and TRBJ2-3; TRBD2 matches at 13 bases. The CDR3 loop spans 15 amino acids. The germline V gene encodes CDR1 SGDLS and CDR2 YYNGEE. Trimming removed 6 bases from V and 7 bases from J; junction bases left unmatched: 8. The CDR3 is CASTAGTSGAYTQYF. The CDR3 DNA is TGTGCCAGCACCGCCGGGACTAGCGGGGCGTATACGCAGTATTTT.

This clone appeared once. The V and J genes are TRBV19 and TRBJ2-3, with TRBD2 as a possible D gene (5 bases). Germline V gene sequence: CDR1 LNHDA, CDR2 SQIVND (reference sequence). The V end lost 6 bases, the J end lost 2 bases, and 12 bases lay between the germline ends. CDR3 length: 14 residues. The CDR3 DNA follows: TGTGCCAGTAGGGACTTCGCGGCCACAGATACGCAGTATTTT. The encoded protein is CASRDFAATDTQYF.

The chain carries TRBV14 and TRBJ1-3, with a weak D call TRBD1 (5 bases). Germline CDR1 and CDR2: SGHDN and FVKESK. CDR3 length: 15 residues. V lost 4 bases and J lost 0, with 10 bases in between. The CDR3 sequence is CASSPYGGSGNTIYF. Here the CDR3 DNA reads TGTGCCAGCAGCCCCTACGGGGGCTCTGGAAACACCATATATTTT.

This chain connects TRBV2 to TRBJ1-5, with D hard to call. This CDR3 contains 12 residues. Germline V gene sequence: CDR1 SNHLY, CDR2 FYNNEI. Trimming took off 8 bases at V and 9 bases at J, with 14 bases between the two ends. This chain's CDR3 is CASGEVLWPQHF. CDR3 sequence (DNA): TGTGCCAGCGGGGAGGTCCTTTGGCCCCAGCATTTT.

This chain uses TRBV2 with TRBJ2-2; maybe TRBD2 (5 bases). V was shortened by 6 bases and J by 3 bases, with 14 bases between the two germline ends. This CDR3 is built from 15 residues. Germline-derived CDR1 and CDR2 are SNHLY and FYNNEI. This CDR3 reads CASSPTRGDTGELFF. CDR3 bases: TGTGCCAGCAGCCCTACACGGGGAGACACCGGGGAGCTGTTTTTT. The full variable domain, in which reference TRBV2 and TRBJ2-2 provide the parts outside the CDR3, is EPEVTQTPSHQVTQMGQEVILRCVPISNHLYFYWYRQILGQKVEFLVSFYNNEISEKSEIFDDQFSVERPDGSNFTLKIRSTKLEDSAMYFCASSPTRGDTGELFFGEGSRLTVL.

This chain connects TRBV2 to TRBJ2-1; 10 nucleotides match TRBD2. The CDR3 is 14 residues long. Germline V gene data show CDR1 as SNHLY and CDR2 as FYNNEI. The ends lost 10 bases at V and 5 bases at J; junction bases unmatched: 8. CDR3 coding DNA: TGTGCCACCAAAAGCGGGAGGGCAGACAATGAGCAGTTCTTC. This encodes CATKSGRADNEQFF.

The chain couples TRBV28 to TRBJ2-7; 8 positions match TRBD2. V gave up 7 bases and J gave up 11 bases; unmatched junction bases: 25. This CDR3 comprises 17 residues. CDR1 is MDHEN, CDR2 SYDVKM, per germline. CDR3 sequence: CASTPGGPAASGPSEYF. The CDR3 nucleotides are TGTGCCAGCACCCCTGGGGGGCCGGCGGCTAGCGGGCCCAGCGAGTACTTC.

The chain couples TRBV6-6 to TRBJ2-7, with 7 positions matching TRBD1. Germline V gives CDR1 MNHNY, CDR2 SVGAGI (reference sequence). This CDR3 comprises 13 residues. Trimming at V came to 7 bases and at J to 1 base, leaving 4 bases not matched to a gene. CDR3 protein: CASTDRVSYEQYF. The CDR3 region has the DNA TGTGCCAGCACCGACAGGGTTTCCTACGAGCAGTACTTC.

The rearrangement links TRBV2 to TRBJ1-2; D gene ambiguous. Looked up from germline, CDR1 is SNHLY and CDR2 is FYNNEI. The CDR3 is made up of 15 amino acids. V was shortened by 1 base and J by 1 base, with 10 bases between the two germline ends. CDR3 residues: CASSEGRANNYGYTF. CDR3 nucleotides: TGTGCCAGCAGTGAAGGTCGAGCCAATAACTATGGCTACACCTTC. The whole variable domain, filled in from reference TRBV2 and TRBJ1-2, reads EPEVTQTPSHQVTQMGQEVILRCVPISNHLYFYWYRQILGQKVEFLVSFYNNEISEKSEIFDDQFSVERPDGSNFTLKIRSTKLEDSAMYFCASSEGRANNYGYTFGSGTRLTVV.

The chain carries TRBV19 and TRBJ2-2; no firm D call. The CDR3 contains 17 residues. Per germline, CDR1 LNHDA and CDR2 SQIVND (reference sequence). Trimming removed 1 base from V and 1 base from J, with 13 bases in between. CDR3 sequence reads: CASSIGQRLGNTGELFF. The CDR3 DNA reads TGTGCCAGTAGTATAGGGCAGCGACTGGGGAACACCGGGGAGCTGTTTTTT. Using reference TRBV19 and TRBJ2-2 for the parts outside the CDR3, the full variable domain is DGGITQSPKYLFRKEGQNVTLSCEQNLNHDAMYWYRQDPGQGLRLIYYSQIVNDFQKGDIAEGYSVSREKKESFPLTVTSAQKNPTAFYLCASSIGQRLGNTGELFFGEGSRLTVL.

The chain has TRBV6-1 and TRBJ2-7; D may be TRBD1 (6 bases). The germline V and J ends were trimmed by 2 bases and 0 bases, with 11 bases remaining between them. CDR3 length: 15 amino acids. Germline lookup yields CDR1 MNHNS and CDR2 SASEGT. CDR3 residues: CASSELGDTSYEQYF. As DNA, the CDR3 is TGTGCCAGCAGTGAATTGGGGGACACCTCCTACGAGCAGTACTTC.

The count of this clone is one. The junction departs from the called germline gene at one end, perhaps through a read error. V usage is TRBV7-7 and J usage is TRBJ2-2, with D possibly being TRBD2 (5 bases). Germline V gene sequence: CDR1 SSHAT, CDR2 FNYEAQ (reference sequence). There are 14 residues in the CDR3. The CDR3 is CASSLEANTGELFF. Written as DNA, the CDR3 is TGTGCTAGCAGCTTGGAGGCTAATACCGGGGAGCTGTTTTTT.

This chain uses TRBV5-6 with TRBJ2-7, with 11 bases that match TRBD1. Germline V gene data show CDR1 as SGHDT and CDR2 as YYEEEE. The J segment lost 6 bases and the V segment lost 4 bases, leaving 3 bases of the junction unmatched. The CDR3 loop spans 13 amino acids. The CDR3 spells CASSRDRGSEQYF. The CDR3 DNA follows: TGTGCCAGCAGCAGGGACAGGGGGTCCGAGCAGTACTTC.

This chain joins TRBV19 and TRBJ2-7, with TRBD1 matching over 9 bases. CDR3 length equals 15 residues. Unmatched junction bases numbered 6, after V lost 3 bases and J lost 3 bases. Germline-derived CDR1 and CDR2 are LNHDA and SQIVND (reference sequence). In nucleotides, the CDR3 is TGTGCCAGTAGTATGACCGGGACAGGGCGCTACGAGCAGTACTTC. This sequence encodes CASSMTGTGRYEQYF.

V is TRBV2 and J is TRBJ2-1; D is unresolved. Germline CDR1 and CDR2: SNHLY and FYNNEI. The CDR3 is made up of 9 amino acids. V lost 9 bases to trimming and J lost 7 bases, with 4 bases between them. The CDR3 here is CARENEQFF. CDR3 DNA sequence: TGTGCCAGAGAGAATGAGCAGTTCTTC.

There are a few counts of this clone. The V and J genes are TRBV13 and TRBJ2-7, with a possible D match to TRBD1 (5 bases). Trimming removed 4 bases at V and 6 bases at J, with 22 bases between. Germline lookup yields CDR1 PRHDT and CDR2 FYEKMQ (reference sequence). CDR3 length: 16 amino acids. The CDR3: CASSSVGRQGVTEQYF. CDR3 nucleotides: TGTGCCAGCAGCTCAGTAGGGCGGCAGGGCGTCACCGAGCAGTACTTC.

The chain employs TRBV5-1 and TRBJ2-7; 7 bases line up with TRBD1. V shed 4 bases, J shed 2 bases, and the junction held 6 bases outside the gene matches. In germline, CDR1 is SGHRS, CDR2 YFSETQ. The CDR3 runs to 14 residues. The CDR3 DNA reads TGCGCCAGCAGCCGGGACAGCGAAGCCTACGAGCAGTACTTC. It encodes CASSRDSEAYEQYF. Full variable domain (rest looked up from reference TRBV5-1 and TRBJ2-7): KAGVTQTPRYLIKTRGQQVTLSCSPISGHRSVSWYQQTPGQGLQFLFEYFSETQRNKGNFPGRFSGRQFSNSRSEMNVSTLELGDSALYLCASSRDSEAYEQYFGPGTRLTVT.

This chain connects TRBV5-1 to TRBJ2-7, with D possibly matching TRBD2 (5 bases). Germline V gene sequence: CDR1 SGHRS, CDR2 YFSETQ. This CDR3 has 15 amino acids. V was shortened by 0 bases and J by 2 bases, with 12 bases between the two germline ends. The CDR3 DNA follows: TGCGCCAGCAGCTTGGACTTAGCGACCCCCTACGAGCAGTACTTC. Translating it yields CASSLDLATPYEQYF. The full variable domain, in which reference TRBV5-1 and TRBJ2-7 provide the parts outside the CDR3, is KAGVTQTPRYLIKTRGQQVTLSCSPISGHRSVSWYQQTPGQGLQFLFEYFSETQRNKGNFPGRFSGRQFSNSRSEMNVSTLELGDSALYLCASSLDLATPYEQYFGPGTRLTVT.